The T cell receptor (beta chain) under discussion was sequenced for a study of blood T cell repertoires in COVID-19. V gave up 2 bases and J gave up 5 bases; unmatched junction bases: 5. The CDR3 runs 15 residues. The germline V gene has CDR1 MDHEN and CDR2 SYDVKM. This clone appeared a few times. Profiling relied on immunoSEQ multiplex PCR, and the TCRdb table lists in-frame clones only, not all of them. The top ten clones hold more than 3.5% of a sample with under 150,000 clones, around nine tenths of them seen once. The specimen sequenced was peripheral blood. This clonotype was sampled from a woman between 35 and 50 years old with acute or convalescent COVID-19. The gene calls are TRBV28 and TRBJ1-4; 7 bases agree with TRBD1. The CDR3, as DNA: TGTGCCAGCAGTTTAGGGCAGGGGGAGAATGAAAAACTGTTTTTT. Amino acids: CASSLGQGENEKLFF. Based on the CDR3 plus reference TRBV28 and TRBJ1-4, the full variable domain is DVKVTQSSRYLVKRTGEKVFLECVQDMDHENMFWYRQDPGLGLRLIYFSYDVKMKEKGDIPEGYSVSREKKERFSLILESASTNQTSMYLCASSLGQGENEKLFFGSGTQLSVL.